These 14 T cell receptor beta chains were all obtained from the same sample, sequenced in a study of T cells in Graves' hyperthyroidism and ophthalmopathy. Amplification of TCR beta CDR3 regions was performed using RNA transcripts as template. HTBI primers were employed in a first-round RT-PCR of the TCR CDR3. One entry per CDR3 protein, called by TCRdb with MiXCR from the multiplex PCR reads. The table has 300,000 to 450,000 distinct CDR3 sequences, about 14% seen once. Material: blood. These receptor sequences come from a woman aged 30 to 39 with Graves' ophthalmopathy.

V gene TRBV7-3 combines with J gene TRBJ2-4; 13 bases are a match to TRBD2. In germline, CDR1 is SGHTA, CDR2 FQGTGA. V lost 4 bases and J lost 9; bases outside the gene matches: 6. The CDR3 is 15 amino acids. CDR3 protein: CASSSTSGGSVIQYF. As DNA, the CDR3 is TGTGCCAGCAGCTCGACTAGCGGGGGGTCGGTCATTCAGTACTTC. The entire variable domain, with the rest obtained from reference TRBV7-3 and TRBJ2-4, is as follows: GAGVSQTPSNKVTEKGKYVELRCDPISGHTALYWYRQSLGQGPEFLIYFQGTGAADDSGLPNDRFFAVRPEGSVSTLKIQRTERGDSAVYLCASSSTSGGSVIQYFGAGTRLSVL.

This clonotype was detected many times. The chain is built from TRBV15 and TRBJ1-3; D not resolved. The germline gives CDR1 LNHNV, CDR2 YYDKDF (reference sequence). The length of the CDR3 is 14 residues. V lost 5 bases, J lost 2 bases, and 10 bases lay in between. The CDR3 coding sequence is TGTGCCACCAGCCCTACCTCCACTGGAAACACCATATATTTT. Protein sequence: CATSPTSTGNTIYF.

This clonotype occurred a few times. The chain recombines TRBV20-1 with TRBJ2-5, with D possibly being TRBD1 (5 bases). Between the trimmed V and J ends, which lost 3 bases and 0 bases, there was a span of 8 bases. Germline lookup yields CDR1 DFQATT and CDR2 SNEGSKA (reference sequence). The CDR3 runs 13 residues. The CDR3, as DNA: TGCAGTGCTAGGGACACCTACCAAGAGACCCAGTACTTC. Translated, it gives CSARDTYQETQYF.

This clonotype was counted many times. The chain has TRBV5-5 and TRBJ2-7; D is perhaps TRBD2 (6 bases). The germline CDR1 and CDR2 sequences are SGHKS and YYEKEE (reference sequence). Trimming left V 0 bases short and J 1 base short, with 14 bases between. This CDR3 spans 16 amino acids. The CDR3 is CASSLASGVGSYEQYF. The CDR3 nucleotides read TGTGCCAGCAGCTTGGCCTCGGGGGTTGGATCCTACGAGCAGTACTTC.

This clonotype was recorded at least ten times. The chain is built from TRBV20-1 and TRBJ1-4; no clear D gene. Per the germline V gene, CDR1 is DFQATT and CDR2 is SNEGSKA (reference sequence). The V and J ends lost 3 bases and 6 bases respectively, with 8 bases between them. The CDR3 loop spans 12 amino acids. The CDR3 spells CSASGAHEKLFF. The DNA of the CDR3 is TGCAGTGCTAGTGGAGCTCATGAAAAACTGTTTTTT.

In its sample, this clonotype was seen many times. This chain connects TRBV7-3 to TRBJ2-3, with D perhaps being TRBD1 or TRBD2 (5 bases each). This CDR3 is built from 15 residues. Germline-derived CDR1 and CDR2 are SGHTA and FQGTGA. V was clipped by 0 bases and J by 8 bases, with 15 bases between them. For the CDR3, the DNA is TGTGCCAGCAGCTTAACGGATGGGGGTTATGGTACGCAGTATTTT. Encoded protein: CASSLTDGGYGTQYF.

In this sample, this clonotype turned up many times. The rearrangement links TRBV6-1 to TRBJ2-5; the D gene is possibly TRBD2 (5 bases). CDR3 length: 15 amino acids. The ends were cut back, 2 bases at V and 4 bases at J, with 14 bases in the middle. Germline CDR1 reads MNHNS; CDR2 reads SASEGT. CDR3 DNA sequence: TGTGCCAGCAGTGAACATTTAGGGAGTCCAGAGACCCAGTACTTC. Its translation is CASSEHLGSPETQYF.

With regard to this clonotype: A read error may be the cause here, since a much bigger clone is one base away. The V gene is TRBV12-3 or TRBV12-4, the J gene TRBJ1-1; D uncertain. The CDR3 totals 13 residues. CDR3 DNA: TGTGCCAGCGGTTTAACCAAGAACACTGAAGCTTTCTTT. This gives the protein CASGLTKNTEAFF.

This clonotype was picked up many times. The chain links TRBV7-9 to TRBJ2-1, with 7 bases that match TRBD1. Trimming took 4 bases from V and 6 from J; bases not matched to a gene: 15. This CDR3 spans 17 amino acids. Germline loops: CDR1 SEHNR, CDR2 FQNEAQ (reference sequence). The CDR3 coding sequence is TGTGCCAGCAGCTCACTCATTACAGGGGAACCGGGCAATGAGCAGTTCTTC. This encodes CASSSLITGEPGNEQFF.

The CDR3 protein is CASSPPGGDRKAFF. In DNA, the CDR3 is TGCGCCAGCAGCCCCCCAGGGGGGGACAGGAAAGCTTTCTTT. This sequence joins TRBV4-3 and TRBJ1-1; 8 nucleotides align to TRBD1. V dropped 4 bases and J dropped 9; count of bases not matched to a gene: 10. Germline V lookup: CDR1 LGHNA, CDR2 YSLEER. The length of the CDR3 is 14 residues.

This clonotype has at least ten counts. V and J are TRBV5-1 and TRBJ1-2, with 7 positions matching TRBD1. The CDR3 is 18 amino acids. The V gene end was trimmed by 0 bases and the J gene end by 0 bases; junction bases not matched to a gene: 11. Per the germline V gene, CDR1 is SGHRS and CDR2 is YFSETQ. In nucleotides, the CDR3 is TGCGCCAGCAGCTTGGGGGCCTCAGGGACAGAAGCTAACTATGGCTACACCTTC. Its translation is CASSLGASGTEANYGYTF.

Points on this clonotype: This may stem from a read error, because a much larger clone lies one nucleotide away. This chain's CDR3 is CASGSSGGETQYF. DNA for the CDR3: TGTGCCAGCGGTTCTAGCGGGGGTGAGACCCAGTACTTC. The chain has TRBV6-9 and TRBJ2-5; 10 bases agree with TRBD2. CDR3 length: 13 residues. Germline CDR1 MNHGY, CDR2 SVAAGI. V gave up 8 bases and J gave up 5 bases; unmatched junction bases: 5.

V is TRBV6-1 and J is TRBJ2-1; 8 nucleotides line up with TRBD2. V gave up 6 bases and J gave up 6 bases; unmatched junction bases: 10. The CDR3 is 15 residues long. Germline values: CDR1 MNHNS, CDR2 SASEGT. The CDR3, as DNA: TGTGCCAGCAGGCACACGGGACTAGTGCTCAATGAGCAGTTCTTC. Protein product: CASRHTGLVLNEQFF.

This clonotype appeared a few times. The chain employs TRBV5-1 and TRBJ2-5; 9 bases match TRBD1. The CDR3 extends over 14 amino acids. The V gene's germline CDR1 is SGHRS and CDR2 YFSETQ. V was pared by 1 base and J by 3 bases, with 1 base of the junction left unmatched. The CDR3 DNA reads TGCGCCAGCAGCTTGAGGACAGGGGAAGAGACCCAGTACTTC. Amino acids: CASSLRTGEETQYF.